This entry describes one T cell receptor (beta chain). These data originate in a study of blood T cell repertoires in COVID-19. Study overall: Sample material is recorded as cDNA or gDNA derived from T cells, B-cell-depleted T cells, or PBMCs.

CDR1 is LNHDA, CDR2 SQIVND, per germline (reference sequence). J gave up 8 bases and V 5 bases, and 7 bases lay outside the gene matches. CDR3 length equals 14 residues. This table comes from immunoSEQ multiplex PCR, and its TCRdb copy is limited to in-frame clones, with some not included. The sample contains fewer than 6,000 clones, roughly 90% of which appear only once. This chain connects TRBV19 to TRBJ1-4, with TRBD1 identical over 8 bases. Specimen: peripheral blood. The clonotype was recovered from a human donor in a cohort sampled during active COVID-19. CDR3 DNA: TGTGCCAGTAGTGTGACAGGGGTACCGGAAAAACTGTTTTTT. Translated: CASSVTGVPEKLFF.